One sample yielded the 12 T cell receptor beta chains listed below, sequenced in a study of Graves' ophthalmopathy and Graves' hyperthyroidism. Amplifying from RNA transcripts, the study obtained TCR beta CDR3 regions. Second-round multiplex PCR followed a first-round RT-PCR using HTBI primers. MiXCR, applied by TCRdb to the multiplex PCR reads, yields one record per CDR3 protein. The profile shows over a million distinct CDR3 sequences, approximately 35% of them singletons. Specimen: peripheral blood or thyroid tissue (not recorded which). These receptor sequences come from an adult man with Graves' hyperthyroidism.

The CDR3 here is CASSSSVSGANVLTF. DNA of the CDR3: TGTGCCAGTAGTAGCAGTGTGTCTGGGGCCAACGTCCTGACTTTC. The V call is TRBV19, the J call TRBJ2-6; D unclear. This CDR3 region has 15 residues. In germline, CDR1 is LNHDA, CDR2 SQIVND (reference sequence). V shed 4 bases and J shed 1 base, with 8 bases lying between them.

This chain connects TRBV6-6 to TRBJ1-1; D unresolved. V gave up 2 bases and J gave up 0 bases, with 10 bases separating them. The CDR3 runs to 15 residues. Germline loops: CDR1 MNHNY, CDR2 SVGAGI (reference sequence). This chain's CDR3 is CASSYGSELNTEAFF. CDR3 DNA sequence: TGTGCCAGCAGTTACGGGTCGGAACTGAACACTGAAGCTTTCTTT.

This chain joins TRBV11-2 and TRBJ2-5, with D hard to call. The length of the CDR3 is 15 residues. Germline lookup yields CDR1 SGHAT and CDR2 FQNNGV. The V end lost 5 bases, the J end lost 5 bases, and 18 bases lay between the germline ends. Here the CDR3 reads CASSPEVAPGETQYF. In DNA, the CDR3 is TGTGCCAGCAGCCCCGAGGTAGCTCCCGGGGAGACCCAGTACTTC.

This clonotype has just a few counts. The chain recombines TRBV5-5 with TRBJ1-6; D unclear. Per germline, CDR1 SGHKS and CDR2 YYEKEE (reference sequence). The CDR3 length is 15 residues. The V gene lost 2 bases and the J gene lost 7 bases, with 13 bases spanning the gap. Here the CDR3 reads CASSLQLRSNSPLHF. CDR3 in DNA: TGTGCCAGCAGCTTACAGCTAAGGTCCAATTCACCCCTCCACTTT. Based on the CDR3 plus reference TRBV5-5 and TRBJ1-6, the full variable domain is DAGVTQSPTHLIKTRGQQVTLRCSPISGHKSVSWYQQVLGQGPQFIFQYYEKEERGRGNFPDRFSARQFPNYSSELNVNALLLGDSALYLCASSLQLRSNSPLHFGNGTRLTVT.

The J gene is TRBJ1-5, the V gene TRBV19; D is uncertain. Trimming took off 5 bases at V and 14 bases at J, with 22 bases between the two ends. The CDR3 spans 14 residues. From germline, CDR1 is LNHDA and CDR2 SQIVND (reference sequence). CDR3 coding DNA: TGTGCCAGTAGTTTTAGCGGGAGAGCCAAGGCCGAGCATTTT. Its protein is CASSFSGRAKAEHF.

This clonotype was picked up many times. The rearrangement joins TRBV7-2 to TRBJ2-5; 10 positions agree with TRBD2. From germline, CDR1 is SGHTA and CDR2 FQGNSA. The CDR3 has 16 amino acids. V was clipped by 2 bases and J by 3 bases; unmatched bases: 6. The CDR3 spells CASSLRRTSGKETQYF. In nucleotides, the CDR3 is TGTGCCAGCAGCTTACGGCGGACTAGCGGAAAAGAGACCCAGTACTTC.

As to this clonotype: This sequence may be a read error, since a much larger clone differs from it by one base. The genes are TRBV20-1 and TRBJ2-5; 7 nucleotides match TRBD2. Germline V gene sequence: CDR1 DFQATT, CDR2 SNEGSKA (reference sequence). CDR3 length: 15 residues. The V and J ends lost 4 bases and 7 bases, in that order; junction bases with no gene match: 15. In DNA, the CDR3 is TGCAGTGCTACCGTGGGCGGGAGCCGGAGGGGGACCCAGTACTTC. This sequence encodes CSATVGGSRRGTQYF.

A few counts support this clonotype. The V and J genes are TRBV19 and TRBJ1-1, with a tentative D call TRBD1 (5 bases). V gave up 3 bases and J gave up 8 bases, with 10 bases separating them. Per the germline V gene, CDR1 is LNHDA and CDR2 is SQIVND (reference sequence). The CDR3 is 12 residues long. This CDR3 reads CASSIPGTEAFF. The DNA for the CDR3 is TGTGCCAGTAGTATCCCGGGGACCGAAGCTTTCTTT.

In its sample, this clonotype was seen a few times. The rearrangement links TRBV4-1 to TRBJ2-7, with unresolved D. V was pared by 0 bases and J by 3 bases, with 9 bases between. This CDR3 region has 14 residues. Germline assignment: CDR1 MGHRA and CDR2 YSYEKL. The CDR3 DNA sequence: TGCGCCAGCAGCCAAGATCTGCGTGGCTACGAGCAGTACTTC. Amino acids: CASSQDLRGYEQYF.

In this sample, this clonotype turned up many times. V is TRBV12-3 or TRBV12-4 and J is TRBJ1-2; D remains unclear. The V and J ends lost 6 bases and 3 bases respectively, with 17 bases between them. The CDR3 covers 15 residues. CDR3 in amino acids: CASSRLGGVDYGYTF. In nucleotides, the CDR3 is TGTGCCAGCAGCAGACTAGGTGGGGTCGACTATGGCTACACCTTC.

This rearrangement joins TRBV7-6 to TRBJ1-3, with 10 bases lining up with TRBD1. The V gene end was trimmed by 1 base and the J gene end by 9 bases; junction bases not matched to a gene: 3. CDR3 length: 14 amino acids. Germline CDR1 SGHVS, CDR2 FNYEAQ. CDR3 loop: CASSLGQGAGTIYF. Written as DNA, the CDR3 is TGTGCCAGCAGCTTAGGACAGGGGGCGGGCACCATATATTTT.

This clonotype showed up many times. J is TRBJ2-6 and V is TRBV5-1, with TRBD1 as a possible D gene (6 bases). Per the germline V gene, CDR1 is SGHRS and CDR2 is YFSETQ. The CDR3 runs to 17 residues. V lost 4 bases, J lost 2 bases, and 16 bases lay in between. CDR3 nucleotides: TGCGCCAGCAGCGCCGAGAGGGGGAGAACTGGGGCCAACGTCCTGACTTTC. It specifies CASSAERGRTGANVLTF.